The T cell receptor beta chain described here comes from a study of cytomegalovirus exposure and HLA in healthy donors. Per germline, CDR1 SEHNR and CDR2 FQNEAQ (reference sequence). The CDR3 runs to 13 residues. The ends lost 3 bases at V and 7 bases at J; junction bases unmatched: 5. The PCR was carried out with 60 Vbeta primers and 13 Jbeta primers. Profiling relied on immunoSEQ multiplex PCR, and the TCRdb table lists in-frame clones only, not all of them. The data contain roughly 50,000 clones, roughly 77% of them seen just once; the ten biggest clones take up 6.8%. The specimen was PBMCs. This chain connects TRBV7-9 to TRBJ1-1; 7 nucleotides match TRBD1. The source is a man in his thirties or forties in good health and CMV-seropositive. DNA of the CDR3: TGTGCCAGCAGCTTCACAGGGGTTCATGAAGCTTTCTTT. Protein sequence: CASSFTGVHEAFF.